This T cell receptor beta chain was identified in a study of Tregs in tolerant kidney transplant recipients. Regarding the study as a whole: Tregs expanded with activated donor B cells seemed most donor-specific.

Repertoires were generated with immunoSEQ multiplex PCR, while TCRdb's copy carries only in-frame clones and drops some. The sample has 90,000 to 120,000 clones; around 89% are singletons. CDR1 is MNHNY and CDR2 is SVGAGI in the germline V gene (reference sequence). V was clipped by 6 bases and J by 0 bases, with 11 bases between them. The CDR3 runs 14 residues. In regard to this clone: Its antigen is unknown.

This chain joins TRBV6-6 and TRBJ2-5, with D possibly being TRBD1 (6 bases). The receptor's source is a human donor who received a combined kidney and bone marrow transplant. The source material was CD4+ T cells from blood, sampled before the transplant. The CDR3 DNA reads TGTGCCAGCAGCCCACGGACAGACCAAGAGACCCAGTACTTC. The encoded protein is CASSPRTDQETQYF.